This T cell receptor beta chain was recovered during a study of T cells in Graves' hyperthyroidism and ophthalmopathy. Amplified TCR beta CDR3 regions came from RNA transcripts. HTBI primers were employed in a first-round RT-PCR of the TCR CDR3. TCRdb analysed the multiplex PCR reads with MiXCR anew, one entry per CDR3 protein. The data hold about 360,000 distinct CDR3 sequences, with about 13% observed a single time. The length of the CDR3 is 16 residues. The germline CDR1 and CDR2 sequences are DFQATT and SNEGSKA (reference sequence). Trimming removed 0 bases from V and 3 bases from J; junction bases left unmatched: 8. This clonotype was recorded many times. Its antigen is not identified. Study-wide findings and caveats: Ophthalmopathy, which appeared later, was predicted by the model a median 6.5 months before onset.

This chain joins TRBV20-1 and TRBJ2-1; TRBD2 aligns across 7 bases. The receptor's source is a man aged 25 to 40 with Graves' hyperthyroidism that later progressed to Graves' ophthalmopathy. The specimen sequenced was blood. CDR3 nucleotide sequence: TGCAGTGCTAGAGATCCAAGCGGGGTTAACTACAATGAGCAGTTCTTC. As protein: CSARDPSGVNYNEQFF.